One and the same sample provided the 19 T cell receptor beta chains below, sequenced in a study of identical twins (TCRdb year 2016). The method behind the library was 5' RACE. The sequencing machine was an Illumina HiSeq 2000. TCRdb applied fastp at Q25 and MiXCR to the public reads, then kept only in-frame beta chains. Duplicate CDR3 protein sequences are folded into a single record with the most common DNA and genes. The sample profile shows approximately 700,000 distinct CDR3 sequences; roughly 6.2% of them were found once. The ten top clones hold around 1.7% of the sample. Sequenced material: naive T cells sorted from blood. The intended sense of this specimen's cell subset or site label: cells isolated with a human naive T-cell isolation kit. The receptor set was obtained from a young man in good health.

CDR3 residues: CASSYPDIASGANVLTF. The CDR3 bases are TGTGCCAGCAGCTATCCCGATATTGCCTCTGGGGCCAACGTCCTGACTTTC. The chain is built from TRBV7-9 and TRBJ2-6, with no clear D. The CDR3 is 17 residues long. Germline lookup yields CDR1 SEHNR and CDR2 FQNEAQ (reference sequence). V was pared by 4 bases and J by 0 bases, with 13 bases between.

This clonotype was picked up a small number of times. CDR3 nucleotides: TGTGCCAGCAGCTTAAAACAGGTCTACGAGCAGTACTTC. It codes for CASSLKQVYEQYF. V is TRBV7-9 and J is TRBJ2-7, with TRBD1 as a possible D gene (5 bases). The germline V gene has CDR1 SEHNR and CDR2 FQNEAQ (reference sequence). Trimming shortened V by 2 bases and J by 3 bases, and 8 bases separated the two germline ends. CDR3 size: 13 residues.

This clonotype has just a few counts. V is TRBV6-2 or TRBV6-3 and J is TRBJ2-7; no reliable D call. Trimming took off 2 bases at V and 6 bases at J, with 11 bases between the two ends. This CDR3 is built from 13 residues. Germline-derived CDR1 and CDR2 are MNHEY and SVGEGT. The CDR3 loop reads CASSYLESGEQYF. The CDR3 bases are TGTGCCAGCAGTTACCTTGAATCTGGCGAGCAGTACTTC.

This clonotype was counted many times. DNA for the CDR3: TGTGCCATCACCGGTTCGGGGGGTAATGAGCAGTTCTTC. Protein sequence: CAITGSGGNEQFF. The genes are TRBV10-3 and TRBJ2-1; TRBD2 matches at 7 bases. The CDR3 contains 13 residues. CDR1 and CDR2 (germline): ENHRY, SYGVKD. With 7 bases clipped from V and 7 bases from J, the junction kept 7 bases outside the gene matches.

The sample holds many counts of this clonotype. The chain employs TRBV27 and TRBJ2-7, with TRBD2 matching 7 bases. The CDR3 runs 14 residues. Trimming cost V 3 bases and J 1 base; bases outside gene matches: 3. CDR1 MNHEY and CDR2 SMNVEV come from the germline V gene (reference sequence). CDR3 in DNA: TGTGCCAGCAGTTTTGGGGGGGGGTCCTACGAGCAGTACTTC. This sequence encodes CASSFGGGSYEQYF.

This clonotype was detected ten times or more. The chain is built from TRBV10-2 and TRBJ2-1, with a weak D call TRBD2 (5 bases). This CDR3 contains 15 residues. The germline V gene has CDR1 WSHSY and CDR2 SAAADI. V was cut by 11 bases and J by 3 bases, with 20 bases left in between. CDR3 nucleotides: TGCGCCTTAAGTCCCGGGATCTCGAACTACAATGAGCAGTTCTTC. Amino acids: CALSPGISNYNEQFF.

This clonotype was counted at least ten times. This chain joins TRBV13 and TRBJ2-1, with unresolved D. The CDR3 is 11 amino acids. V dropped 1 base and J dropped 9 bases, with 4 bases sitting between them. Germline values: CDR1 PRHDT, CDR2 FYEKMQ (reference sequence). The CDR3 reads CASSLEGEQFF. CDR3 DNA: TGTGCCAGCAGCTTAGAGGGTGAGCAGTTCTTC.

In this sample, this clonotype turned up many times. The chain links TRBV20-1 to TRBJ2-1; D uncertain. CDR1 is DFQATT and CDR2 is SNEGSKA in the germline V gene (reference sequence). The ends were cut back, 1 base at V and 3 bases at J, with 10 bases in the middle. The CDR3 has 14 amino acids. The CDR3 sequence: CSARGTQDYNEQFF. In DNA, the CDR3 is TGCAGTGCTAGAGGGACGCAAGACTACAATGAGCAGTTCTTC.

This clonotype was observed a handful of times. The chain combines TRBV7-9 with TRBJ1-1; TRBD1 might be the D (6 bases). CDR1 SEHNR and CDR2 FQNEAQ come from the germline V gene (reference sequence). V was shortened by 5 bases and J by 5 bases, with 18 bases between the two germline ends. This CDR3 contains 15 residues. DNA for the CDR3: TGTGCCAGCAGCGTTAGGGTGGGGGCTGGGACTGAAGCTTTCTTT. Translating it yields CASSVRVGAGTEAFF.

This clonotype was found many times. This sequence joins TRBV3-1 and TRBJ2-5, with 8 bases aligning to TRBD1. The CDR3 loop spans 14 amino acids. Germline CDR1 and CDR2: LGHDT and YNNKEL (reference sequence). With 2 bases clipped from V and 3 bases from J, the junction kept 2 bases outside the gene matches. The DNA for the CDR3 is TGTGCCAGCAGCCAACTGGACAGGGAAGAGACCCAGTACTTC. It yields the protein CASSQLDREETQYF.

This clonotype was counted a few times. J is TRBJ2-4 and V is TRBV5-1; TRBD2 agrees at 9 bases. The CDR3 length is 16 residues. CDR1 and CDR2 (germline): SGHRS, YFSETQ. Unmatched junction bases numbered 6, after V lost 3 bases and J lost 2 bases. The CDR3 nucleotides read TGCGCCAGCAGCTCCTTAGCGGGAGAGACCAAAAACATTCAGTACTTC. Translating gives CASSSLAGETKNIQYF.

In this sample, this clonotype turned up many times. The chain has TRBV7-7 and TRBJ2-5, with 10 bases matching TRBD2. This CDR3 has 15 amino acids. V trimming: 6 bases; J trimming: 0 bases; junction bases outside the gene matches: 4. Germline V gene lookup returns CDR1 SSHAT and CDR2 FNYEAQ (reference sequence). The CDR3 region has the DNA TGTGCCAGCAGTTCAGGACTAGCGGACCAAGAGACCCAGTACTTC. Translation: CASSSGLADQETQYF.

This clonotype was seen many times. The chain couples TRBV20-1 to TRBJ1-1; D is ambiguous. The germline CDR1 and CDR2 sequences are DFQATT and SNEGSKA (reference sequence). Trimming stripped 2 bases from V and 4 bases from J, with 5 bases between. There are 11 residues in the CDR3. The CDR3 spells CSARQTTEAFF. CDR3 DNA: TGCAGTGCTAGACAAACCACTGAAGCTTTCTTT.

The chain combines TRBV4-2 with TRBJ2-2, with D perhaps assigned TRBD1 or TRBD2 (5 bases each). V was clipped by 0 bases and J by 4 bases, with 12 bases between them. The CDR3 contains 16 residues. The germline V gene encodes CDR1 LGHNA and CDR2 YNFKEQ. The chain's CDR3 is CASSQDQGVGTGELFF. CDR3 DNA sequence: TGTGCCAGCAGCCAAGATCAGGGAGTAGGCACCGGGGAGCTGTTTTTT.

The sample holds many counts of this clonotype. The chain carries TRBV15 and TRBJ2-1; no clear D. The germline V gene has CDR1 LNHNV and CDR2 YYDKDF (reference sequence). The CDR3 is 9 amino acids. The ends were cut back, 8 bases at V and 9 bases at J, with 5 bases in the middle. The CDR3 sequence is CATGFEQFF. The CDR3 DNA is TGTGCCACCGGGTTTGAGCAGTTCTTC.

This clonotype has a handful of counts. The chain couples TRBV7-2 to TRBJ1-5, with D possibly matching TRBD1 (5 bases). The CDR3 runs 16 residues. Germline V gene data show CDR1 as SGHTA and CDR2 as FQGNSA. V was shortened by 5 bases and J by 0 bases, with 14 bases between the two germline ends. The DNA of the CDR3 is TGTGCCAGCAGCCGGACGGAGGGGATTAGCAATCAGCCCCAGCATTTT. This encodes CASSRTEGISNQPQHF. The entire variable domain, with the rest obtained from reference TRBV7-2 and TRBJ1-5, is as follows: GAGVSQSPSNKVTEKGKDVELRCDPISGHTALYWYRQSLGQGLEFLIYFQGNSAPDKSGLPSDRFSAERTGGSVSTLTIQRTQQEDSAVYLCASSRTEGISNQPQHFGDGTRLSIL.

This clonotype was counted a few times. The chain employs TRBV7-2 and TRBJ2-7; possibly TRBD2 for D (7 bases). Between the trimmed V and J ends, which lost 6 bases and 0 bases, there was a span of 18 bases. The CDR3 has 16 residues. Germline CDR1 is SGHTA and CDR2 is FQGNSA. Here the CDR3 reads CASRSGGGVSSYEQYF. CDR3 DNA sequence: TGTGCCAGCAGATCAGGAGGGGGGGTAAGCTCCTACGAGCAGTACTTC.

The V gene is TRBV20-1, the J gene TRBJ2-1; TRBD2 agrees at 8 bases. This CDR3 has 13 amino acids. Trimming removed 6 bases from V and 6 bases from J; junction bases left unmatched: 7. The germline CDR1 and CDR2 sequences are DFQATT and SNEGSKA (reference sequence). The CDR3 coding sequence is TGCAGTGCGATTAGCGGGATCGGCAATGAGCAGTTCTTC. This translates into CSAISGIGNEQFF.

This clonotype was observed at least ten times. The CDR3 here is CASSPRGTTTYEQYF. The CDR3 region has the DNA TGTGCCAGCAGTCCCCGAGGGACTACTACCTACGAGCAGTACTTC. J is TRBJ2-7 and V is TRBV6-1, with TRBD2 matching 7 bases. The CDR3 loop spans 15 amino acids. The J segment lost 2 bases and the V segment lost 5 bases, leaving 9 bases of the junction unmatched. CDR1 is MNHNS and CDR2 is SASEGT in the germline V gene.